This T cell receptor (beta chain) emerged from a study of T cell changes during pregnancy in multiple sclerosis. CDR1 and CDR2 from the germline V gene are SGHRS and YFSETQ. There are 16 residues in the CDR3. Trimming removed 4 bases from V and 0 bases from J, with 15 bases in between. This clone came up once. Measured with immunoSEQ multiplex PCR; TCRdb has only the in-frame clones, and not every one. The data hold about 43,000 clones, with roughly nine tenths observed a single time. Sequenced material: peripheral blood, taken in the second trimester of pregnancy. This TCR came from a female donor in good health, enrolled as a control in a pregnancy study. The chain is built from TRBV5-1 and TRBJ2-3, with D hard to call. CDR3 DNA: TGCGCCAGCAGCAGCGCTATAATCACTAGCACAGATACGCAGTATTTT. It translates to CASSSAIITSTDTQYF.